This T cell receptor (beta chain) was sequenced in a study of blood T cells in healthy people across ages. Primed by a sample-barcoded 5' primer and a J-beta primer mix, a second PCR proceeded for about 6 to 12 cycles. TCRdb re-derived calls from the 5' RACE reads in MiXCR, one entry per CDR3 protein. The sample carries more than 900,000 distinct CDR3 sequences, almost 30% recorded once. CDR3 size: 15 residues. Germline V lookup: CDR1 SGHKS, CDR2 YYEKEE (reference sequence). The V and J ends lost 4 bases and 1 base respectively, with 14 bases between them. These same records also appear under a second study, on T cells of mothers and their children.

Sequencing input: blood. V gene TRBV5-5 combines with J gene TRBJ2-5; tentatively, D is TRBD2 (5 bases). The sequence was obtained from a woman between 40 and 55 years old in good health. CDR3 sequence: CASSLDAGTQETQYF. DNA of the CDR3: TGTGCCAGCAGCCTTGATGCGGGCACCCAAGAGACCCAGTACTTC.